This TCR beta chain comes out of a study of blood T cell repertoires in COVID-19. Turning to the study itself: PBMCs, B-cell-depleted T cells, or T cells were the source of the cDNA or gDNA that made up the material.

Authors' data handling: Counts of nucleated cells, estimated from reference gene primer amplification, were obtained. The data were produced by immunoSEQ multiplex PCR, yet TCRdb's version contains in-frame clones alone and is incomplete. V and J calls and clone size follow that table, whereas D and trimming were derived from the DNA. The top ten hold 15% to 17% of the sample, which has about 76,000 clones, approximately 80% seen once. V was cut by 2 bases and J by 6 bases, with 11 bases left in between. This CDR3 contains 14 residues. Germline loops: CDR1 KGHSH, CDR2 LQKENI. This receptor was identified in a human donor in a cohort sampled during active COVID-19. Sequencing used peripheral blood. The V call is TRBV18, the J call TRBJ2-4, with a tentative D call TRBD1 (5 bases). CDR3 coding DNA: TGTGCCAGCTCACCAAAGGAAAGGGGAAACATTCAGTACTTC. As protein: CASSPKERGNIQYF.